Below, 20 T cell receptor beta chains from the same sample are listed, as sequenced in a study of T cell responses to AZD1222 COVID-19 vaccine. Sequenced by immunoSEQ multiplex PCR; TCRdb stores in-frame clones only, minus some. The top ten clones hold more than 6.5% of a sample with 85,000 to 130,000 clones, 88% of them seen once. Here the sequenced sample was peripheral blood, taken on day 0 of AZD1222 vaccination. The receptors come from an adult in good health.

V and J are TRBV25-1 and TRBJ1-2; 9 bases map to TRBD1. J was trimmed by 4 bases and V by 4 bases; bases with no gene match: 4. The CDR3 runs to 14 residues. The germline gives CDR1 MGHDK, CDR2 SYGVNS. DNA for the CDR3: TGTGCCAGCAGTGGACAGGGGGACAGCTATGGCTACACCTTC. Its translation: CASSGQGDSYGYTF.

This clone was detected a few times. The chain is built from TRBV28 and TRBJ1-5; D is uncertain. The CDR3 has 16 amino acids. CDR1 is MDHEN and CDR2 is SYDVKM in the germline V gene. Deletions cut 0 bases from V and 0 bases from J, with 9 bases between. The CDR3 loop is CASSLWDLSSNQPQHF. CDR3 nucleotides: TGTGCCAGCAGTTTATGGGACCTAAGTAGCAATCAGCCCCAGCATTTT.

This chain joins TRBV7-3 and TRBJ2-5, with TRBD1 identical over 9 bases. The V gene end was trimmed by 5 bases and the J gene end by 5 bases; junction bases not matched to a gene: 9. Germline-derived CDR1 and CDR2 are SGHTA and FQGTGA. The CDR3 sequence is 15 residues long. CDR3 coding DNA: TGTGCCAGCAGCCCACAGGGGGCAGCAGGGGAGACCCAGTACTTC. Amino acid sequence: CASSPQGAAGETQYF.

The chain links TRBV19 to TRBJ2-7; the D call may be TRBD1 or TRBD2 (6 bases each). The CDR3 is made up of 15 amino acids. Trimming left V 3 bases short and J 3 bases short, with 15 bases between. Germline lookup yields CDR1 LNHDA and CDR2 SQIVND (reference sequence). The CDR3, as DNA: TGTGCCAGTAGTATCGGGGGCTCCCGAGTCTACGAGCAGTACTTC. Its protein is CASSIGGSRVYEQYF.

This clone was seen just once. V is TRBV9 and J is TRBJ1-1; D call uncertain. The germline V gene has CDR1 SGDLS and CDR2 YYNGEE. The CDR3 totals 12 residues. V lost 3 bases to trimming and J lost 1 base, with 4 bases between them. This CDR3 is CASSDTNTEAFF. The CDR3 DNA reads TGTGCCAGCAGCGACACGAACACTGAAGCTTTCTTT.

The chain is built from TRBV5-1 and TRBJ1-2, with D maybe TRBD1 (5 bases). Between the trimmed V and J ends, which lost 4 bases and 4 bases, there was a span of 17 bases. This CDR3 comprises 15 residues. The germline V gene encodes CDR1 SGHRS and CDR2 YFSETQ. CDR3 in DNA: TGCGCCAGCAGCCCCGAGGGCGCAGGGACCTATGGCTACACCTTC. Encoded protein: CASSPEGAGTYGYTF.

The chain recombines TRBV7-2 with TRBJ1-2; 10 nucleotides agree with TRBD1. The CDR3 spans 16 residues. Germline-derived CDR1 and CDR2 are SGHTA and FQGNSA. Trimming cost V 0 bases and J 5 bases; bases outside gene matches: 6. The CDR3 loop is CASSLALGGQGYGYTF. For the CDR3, the DNA is TGTGCCAGCAGCTTAGCACTAGGGGGACAGGGGTATGGCTACACCTTC.

V is TRBV25-1 and J is TRBJ1-2; 7 bases map to TRBD1. The CDR3 loop spans 13 amino acids. Germline V gives CDR1 MGHDK, CDR2 SYGVNS. The V and J ends lost 8 bases and 4 bases, in that order; junction bases with no gene match: 7. The CDR3 nucleotides are TGTGCCAGCTGGGGACAGAAAGGCTATGGCTACACCTTC. Translated: CASWGQKGYGYTF.

This clone was seen just once. This chain uses TRBV2 with TRBJ1-5; D is uncertain. The germline gives CDR1 SNHLY, CDR2 FYNNEI. The CDR3 loop spans 15 amino acids. With 1 base removed from V and 0 bases from J, the gap between germline ends came to 7 bases. The CDR3 DNA reads as TGTGCCAGCAGTGAAGAGTCAGGTAGCAATCAGCCCCAGCATTTT. Its protein product is CASSEESGSNQPQHF.

V and J are TRBV3-1 (or the pseudogene TRBV3-2) and TRBJ1-2; D is ambiguous. The length of the CDR3 is 14 residues. The ends were cut back, 4 bases at V and 6 bases at J, with 15 bases in the middle. Looked up from germline, CDR1 is LGHDT and CDR2 is YNNKEL (reference sequence). The CDR3 spells CASSRLLVPDGYTF. CDR3 DNA sequence: TGTGCCAGCAGCCGGCTGCTCGTCCCAGATGGCTACACCTTC.

The chain combines TRBV7-2 with TRBJ2-1, with 8 positions matching TRBD2. This CDR3 is built from 15 residues. Germline V gene sequence: CDR1 SGHTA, CDR2 FQGNSA. The J segment lost 2 bases and the V segment lost 6 bases, leaving 6 bases of the junction unmatched. This CDR3 is CASRPSGGPYNEQFF. As DNA, the CDR3 is TGTGCCAGCAGACCCAGCGGGGGCCCCTACAATGAGCAGTTCTTC.

The genes are TRBV18 and TRBJ2-3; tentative D call: TRBD2 (5 bases). The CDR3 runs to 15 residues. Germline CDR1 is KGHSH and CDR2 is LQKENI. V was pared by 1 base and J by 2 bases, with 10 bases between. The CDR3 region is CASSPRRADTDTQYF. The CDR3, as DNA: TGTGCCAGCTCACCACGCAGAGCGGACACAGATACGCAGTATTTT. The full variable domain, its missing parts supplied by reference TRBV18 and TRBJ2-3, is NAGVMQNPRHLVRRRGQEARLRCSPMKGHSHVYWYRQLPEEGLKFMVYLQKENIIDESGMPKERFSAEFPKEGPSILRIQQVVRGDSAAYFCASSPRRADTDTQYFGPGTRLTVL.

CDR3 DNA sequence: TGTGCCAGTAACCAAAGGACAGGCGCAGTTTACACTGAAGCTTTCTTT. This gives the protein CASNQRTGAVYTEAFF. The rearrangement uses TRBV19 and TRBJ1-1; 7 bases are shared with TRBD1. Germline V gene lookup returns CDR1 LNHDA and CDR2 SQIVND (reference sequence). The V segment lost 7 bases and the J segment 3 bases; nucleotides outside the gene matches: 14. The CDR3 is made up of 16 amino acids.

The CDR3: CASSLSLAGGGQETQYF. CDR3 sequence (DNA): TGCGCCAGCAGCTTGTCCTTAGCGGGGGGCGGCCAAGAGACCCAGTACTTC. V usage is TRBV5-1 and J usage is TRBJ2-5; 10 nucleotides line up with TRBD2. This CDR3 contains 17 residues. CDR1 is SGHRS, CDR2 YFSETQ, per germline. V was clipped by 1 base and J by 1 base; unmatched bases: 7. The full variable domain, completed using reference TRBV5-1 and TRBJ2-5, is KAGVTQTPRYLIKTRGQQVTLSCSPISGHRSVSWYQQTPGQGLQFLFEYFSETQRNKGNFPGRFSGRQFSNSRSEMNVSTLELGDSALYLCASSLSLAGGGQETQYFGPGTRLLVL.

The chain is built from TRBV5-1 and TRBJ1-2, with D hard to call. Trimming left V 4 bases short and J 4 bases short, with 8 bases between. Germline values: CDR1 SGHRS, CDR2 YFSETQ. The length of the CDR3 is 12 residues. CDR3 sequence (DNA): TGCGCCAGCAGCGAGGACCTCTATGGCTACACCTTC. Translating it yields CASSEDLYGYTF.

This clone was seen just once. The chain employs TRBV29-1 and TRBJ2-2; 10 nucleotides align to TRBD1. This CDR3 spans 13 amino acids. V shed 7 bases and J 2 bases; nucleotides not matched to a gene: 1. Germline-derived CDR1 and CDR2 are SQVTM and ANQGSEA. CDR3 residues: CSATGGNTGELFF. The CDR3 region has the DNA TGCAGCGCGACAGGGGGCAACACCGGGGAGCTGTTTTTT.

This chain uses TRBV6-5 with TRBJ1-2; D is possibly TRBD1 (6 bases). Germline CDR1 reads MNHEY; CDR2 reads SVGAGI. Trimming removed 4 bases from V and 2 bases from J, with 8 bases in between. This CDR3 has 13 residues. The CDR3 spells CASSSDRNYGYTF. DNA for the CDR3: TGTGCCAGCAGTTCAGACAGGAACTATGGCTACACCTTC.

The rearrangement uses TRBV6-1 and TRBJ1-1; D remains unclear. The length of the CDR3 is 14 residues. Trimming cost V 0 bases and J 2 bases, with 7 bases left between them. Germline V gene data show CDR1 as MNHNS and CDR2 as SASEGT. CDR3 loop: CASSEAGSNTEAFF. The CDR3 region has the DNA TGTGCCAGCAGTGAAGCGGGGAGTAACACTGAAGCTTTCTTT.

The chain links TRBV6-2 or TRBV6-3 to TRBJ2-3, with 10 bases fitting TRBD1. This CDR3 spans 15 amino acids. Germline trimming cut 6 bases from V and 5 bases from J; bases unmatched to any gene: 8. Germline loops: CDR1 MNHEY, CDR2 SVGEGT. CDR3 DNA sequence: TGTGCCAGCAGCTCAGACAGGGGGCGTAAAGATACGCAGTATTTT. Amino acids: CASSSDRGRKDTQYF.

The chain is built from TRBV30 and TRBJ1-3, with D unresolved. V lost 0 bases, J lost 6 bases, and 6 bases lay in between. Germline lookup yields CDR1 GTSNPN and CDR2 SVGIG (reference sequence). The CDR3 is made up of 12 amino acids. The DNA for the CDR3 is TGTGCCTGGAGTGTAGGTCAAAACACCATATATTTT. As protein: CAWSVGQNTIYF.